This TCR beta chain was observed in a study of blood T cell repertoires in COVID-19. Study overall: Nucleic acid was either cDNA or gDNA, and it came from T cells, B-cell-depleted T cells, or PBMCs.

V was clipped by 6 bases and J by 6 bases; unmatched bases: 24. The CDR3 is 21 residues long. CDR1 is MNHEY and CDR2 is SVGEGT in the germline V gene. Clones were sequenced by immunoSEQ multiplex PCR, and TCRdb holds only the in-frame ones, with some missing. This sample yields 220,000 or so clones, of which more than 70% are seen a single time; about 3.9% belongs to the top ten. The TCR sequence derives from a woman of 80 years or more with acute or convalescent COVID-19. Sequences were obtained from peripheral blood. The chain combines TRBV6-2 or TRBV6-3 with TRBJ2-1; the match to TRBD2 covers 12 bases. The CDR3 region has the DNA TGTGCCAGCAGCCGGGAGACTAGCGGGGGAACCGGAATAATAACTATCAATGAGCAGTTCTTC. Translating gives CASSRETSGGTGIITINEQFF.